One and the same sample provided the 2 T cell receptor beta chains below, sequenced in a study of vaccination and CD4 T cells after COVID-19. Their antigens are not known. Treatment of the sample: roughly 10-day PBMC culture with coronavirus spike peptide pools or control peptides (ViraFEST assay). The study sequenced cultured CD4+ T cell DNA using the Oncomine TCR Beta short-read assay. TCRdb passed the PCR reads through MiXCR, listing each CDR3 protein once. The table includes about 12,000 distinct CDR3 sequences, under 75% detected once. Material: CD4+ T cells from blood, cultured in vitro, obtained before SARS-CoV-2 vaccination. Every receptor here comes from a human donor who had recovered from COVID-19.

J is TRBJ1-5 and V is TRBV7-8, with no clear D. This CDR3 contains 16 residues. CDR1 is SGHVS and CDR2 is FQNEAQ in the germline V gene. The germline V and J ends were trimmed by 1 base and 1 base, with 11 bases remaining between them. The CDR3 spells CASSLGSGFSNQPQHF. CDR3 DNA sequence: TGTGCCAGCAGCTTAGGTTCAGGCTTCAGCAATCAGCCCCAGCATTTT. Based on the CDR3 plus reference TRBV7-8 and TRBJ1-5, the full variable domain is GAGVSQSPRYKVAKRGQDVALRCDPISGHVSLFWYQQALGQGPEFLTYFQNEAQLDKSGLPSDRFFAERPEGSVSTLKIQRTQQEDSAVYLCASSLGSGFSNQPQHFGDGTRLSIL.

V gene TRBV20-1 combines with J gene TRBJ2-2; 13 bases fit TRBD2. Germline CDR1 and CDR2: DFQATT and SNEGSKA (reference sequence). The V segment lost 3 bases and the J segment 7 bases; nucleotides outside the gene matches: 8. There are 16 residues in the CDR3. This chain's CDR3 is CSARVPGLAGFGELFF. The DNA for the CDR3 is TGCAGTGCTAGGGTACCGGGACTAGCGGGATTCGGGGAGCTGTTTTTT.